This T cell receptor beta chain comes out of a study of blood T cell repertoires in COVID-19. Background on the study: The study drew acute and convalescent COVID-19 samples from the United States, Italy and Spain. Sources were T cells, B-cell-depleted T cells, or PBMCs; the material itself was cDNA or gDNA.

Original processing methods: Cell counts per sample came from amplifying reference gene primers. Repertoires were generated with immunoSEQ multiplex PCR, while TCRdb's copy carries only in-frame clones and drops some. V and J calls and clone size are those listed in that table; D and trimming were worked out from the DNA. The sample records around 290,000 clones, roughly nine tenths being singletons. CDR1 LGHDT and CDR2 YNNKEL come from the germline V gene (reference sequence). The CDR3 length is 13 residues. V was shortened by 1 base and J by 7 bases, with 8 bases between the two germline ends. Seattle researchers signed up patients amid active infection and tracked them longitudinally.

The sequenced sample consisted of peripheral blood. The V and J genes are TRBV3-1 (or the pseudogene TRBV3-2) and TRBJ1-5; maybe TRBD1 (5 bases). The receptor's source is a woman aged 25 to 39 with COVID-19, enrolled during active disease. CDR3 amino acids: CASSQGQGQPQHF. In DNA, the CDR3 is TGTGCCAGCAGCCAAGGCCAGGGACAGCCCCAGCATTTT.